This T cell receptor (beta chain) was found in a study of blood T cells in healthy people across ages. Study-wide findings and caveats: Relative to aged donors, long-lived donors carried more naive CD4+ cells and displayed higher diversity.

PCR was performed a second time for 7 to 11 cycles using a sample-barcoded 5' primer and a J-beta primer mix. TCRdb reprocessed the 5' RACE reads with MiXCR, giving one entry per CDR3 protein. The sample records about 780,000 distinct CDR3 sequences, 20% to 30% being singletons. Per sample, a minimum of 6.5 million PBMCs were isolated. The V and J ends lost 1 base and 8 bases respectively, with 8 bases between them. The CDR3 consists of 11 residues. Germline lookup yields CDR1 SQVTM and CDR2 ANQGSEA. On this clonotype itself: Its specificity is not known.

A further study also used this sample, focusing on T cells of mothers and their children.

The chain joins TRBV29-1 to TRBJ1-2, with D unresolved. The receptor comes from a boy younger than 18 in good health. Source material: blood. CDR3: CSVEAPLGYTF. The CDR3 coding sequence is TGCAGCGTTGAAGCCCCCTTAGGCTACACCTTC.